Presented here are 21 T cell receptor beta chains from one specimen sequenced in a study of human T cells and chemical hapten exposure. As to time point: patch test 3, about 24 weeks after DPC sensitization. Treatment given: therapeutic diphenylcyclopropenone sensitization with weekly scalp DPC. TCRdb re-called the RACE reads with MiXCR, one entry per CDR3 protein. The table has approximately 80,000 distinct CDR3 sequences, 11% seen once. The sequencing used whole blood, collected in connection with sensitization to the hapten diphenylcyclopropenone (DPC). The receptors come from a woman aged 50 to 60 with alopecia areata. Some clones in this sample may be carry-over from other donors' samples.

At least ten counts were recorded for this clonotype. The chain carries TRBV12-5 and TRBJ2-1; the D gene could be TRBD1 or TRBD2 (6 bases each). Germline V gene lookup returns CDR1 LGHNT and CDR2 FRNRAP. The CDR3 sequence is 15 residues long. V lost 6 bases and J 5 bases, leaving 17 bases between the germline ends. The CDR3 DNA sequence: TGTGCTAGTGGCCCAAATAAGGGGGAGGACAATGAGCAGTTCTTC. It yields the protein CASGPNKGEDNEQFF. The full variable domain, with the rest looked up from reference TRBV12-5 and TRBJ2-1, is DARVTQTPRHKVTEMGQEVTMRCQPILGHNTVFWYRQTMMQGLELLAYFRNRAPLDDSGMPKDRFSAEMPDATLATLKIQPSEPRDSAVYFCASGPNKGEDNEQFFGPGTRLTVL.

This clonotype was seen at least ten times. In DNA form, the CDR3 reads TGTGCCAGCTCACCGGCGCGGACTAGCCTCTACGAGCAGTACTTC. This gives the protein CASSPARTSLYEQYF. This sequence joins TRBV18 and TRBJ2-7; TRBD2 agrees at 8 bases. CDR3 length equals 15 residues. Per the germline V gene, CDR1 is KGHSH and CDR2 is LQKENI. The V segment lost 3 bases and the J segment 3 bases; nucleotides outside the gene matches: 7. Full variable domain (outside the CDR3, taken from reference TRBV18 and TRBJ2-7): NAGVMQNPRHLVRRRGQEARLRCSPMKGHSHVYWYRQLPEEGLKFMVYLQKENIIDESGMPKERFSAEFPKEGPSILRIQQVVRGDSAAYFCASSPARTSLYEQYFGPGTRLTVT.

This sequence joins TRBV7-8 and TRBJ2-7, with 7 bases fitting TRBD2. Looked up from germline, CDR1 is SGHVS and CDR2 is FQNEAQ. The V gene end was trimmed by 1 base and the J gene end by 2 bases; junction bases not matched to a gene: 8. The CDR3 has 16 residues. In nucleotides, the CDR3 is TGTGCCAGCAGCTTAGAAGCTAGCGGAGAGACCTACGAGCAGTACTTC. Its translation: CASSLEASGETYEQYF.

This clonotype came up a few times. The chain employs TRBV19 and TRBJ2-1, with D possibly matching TRBD1 (6 bases). CDR3 length equals 14 residues. The V gene's germline CDR1 is LNHDA and CDR2 SQIVND (reference sequence). The V end lost 8 bases, the J end lost 0 bases, and 11 bases lay between the germline ends. The CDR3 DNA sequence: TGTGCCAGTCGAACAGGGAGCTCCTACAATGAGCAGTTCTTC. This gives the protein CASRTGSSYNEQFF.

The chain carries TRBV29-1 and TRBJ2-7; maybe TRBD1 (7 bases). The CDR3 runs to 13 residues. Germline V CDR1 and CDR2: SQVTM, ANQGSEA. V dropped 7 bases and J dropped 5 bases, with 18 bases sitting between them. CDR3 region: CSAKGRGVNEQYF. The CDR3 DNA reads as TGCAGCGCTAAAGGCAGGGGGGTCAACGAGCAGTACTTC.

V and J are TRBV28 and TRBJ2-5; a weak D match, TRBD2 (5 bases). This CDR3 region has 14 residues. CDR1 is MDHEN, CDR2 SYDVKM, per germline. The germline V and J ends were trimmed by 4 bases and 5 bases, with 14 bases remaining between them. The CDR3: CASSSDVGEETQYF. CDR3 nucleotides: TGTGCCAGCAGTTCTGACGTGGGAGAGGAGACCCAGTACTTC. Drawing the rest from reference TRBV28 and TRBJ2-5, the complete variable domain is DVKVTQSSRYLVKRTGEKVFLECVQDMDHENMFWYRQDPGLGLRLIYFSYDVKMKEKGDIPEGYSVSREKKERFSLILESASTNQTSMYLCASSSDVGEETQYFGPGTRLLVL.

This clonotype was seen many times. The V call is TRBV12-3 or TRBV12-4, the J call TRBJ1-1; 7 bases are a match to TRBD1. This CDR3 region has 13 residues. With V trimmed by 3 bases and J by 5 bases, 3 bases remained unmatched. The CDR3 is CASSFARGTEAFF. DNA for the CDR3: TGTGCCAGCAGTTTTGCCAGGGGGACTGAAGCTTTCTTT.

This clonotype was observed many times. The J gene is TRBJ2-7, the V gene TRBV6-2 or TRBV6-3; 9 nucleotides match TRBD2. J was trimmed by 2 bases and V by 5 bases; bases with no gene match: 7. CDR3 size: 15 residues. Germline V gene lookup returns CDR1 MNHEY and CDR2 SVGEGT. The CDR3 DNA sequence: TGTGCCAGCAGTGCCCAACTAGCGGGTGCCTACGAGCAGTACTTC. Its protein product is CASSAQLAGAYEQYF.

This clonotype was counted many times. The V and J genes are TRBV29-1 and TRBJ2-5; D uncertain. The CDR3 contains 13 residues. From germline, CDR1 is SQVTM and CDR2 ANQGSEA. V was shortened by 5 bases and J by 0 bases, with 10 bases between the two germline ends. In DNA form, the CDR3 reads TGCAGCGTTCGGTCTGGGTACCAAGAGACCCAGTACTTC. Protein: CSVRSGYQETQYF.

The chain has TRBV10-3 and TRBJ1-1; 10 bases agree with TRBD1. The CDR3 contains 14 residues. Germline lookup yields CDR1 ENHRY and CDR2 SYGVKD. With 6 bases clipped from V and 4 bases from J, the junction kept 5 bases outside the gene matches. CDR3 protein: CAISGGQGVTEAFF. CDR3 nucleotide sequence: TGTGCCATCAGCGGCGGACAGGGGGTCACTGAAGCTTTCTTT.

This clonotype has just a few counts. The rearrangement links TRBV18 to TRBJ1-6, with D unclear. Germline V gives CDR1 KGHSH, CDR2 LQKENI. This CDR3 is built from 15 residues. V lost 3 bases to trimming and J lost 7 bases, with 13 bases between them. CDR3 region: CASSPETIRNSPLHF. The DNA for the CDR3 is TGTGCCAGCTCACCTGAAACAATCCGAAATTCACCCCTCCACTTT.

Ten or more counts support this clonotype. V and J are TRBV9 and TRBJ2-7; D uncertain. CDR1 and CDR2 (germline): SGDLS, YYNGEE. Trimming took 3 bases from V and 3 from J, leaving 10 bases between them. The CDR3 contains 13 residues. CDR3 region: CASSARIFYEQYF. The CDR3 bases are TGTGCCAGCAGCGCACGAATCTTCTACGAGCAGTACTTC.

This clonotype showed up many times. The chain links TRBV29-1 to TRBJ2-3; D remains ambiguous. Trimming left V 4 bases short and J 4 bases short, with 9 bases between. The CDR3 loop spans 12 amino acids. CDR1 is SQVTM and CDR2 is ANQGSEA in the germline V gene. The CDR3, as DNA: TGCAGCGTTGTGCCTGTGGCAGATACGCAGTATTTT. Translating it yields CSVVPVADTQYF.

This clonotype has at least ten counts. J is TRBJ1-5 and V is TRBV7-8; 11 bases map to TRBD1. J was trimmed by 2 bases and V by 1 base; bases with no gene match: 10. CDR3 length: 19 amino acids. CDR1 and CDR2 from the germline V gene are SGHVS and FQNEAQ. The DNA of the CDR3 is TGTGCCAGCAGCTTAGTTCGGACAGGGGGCCGTGGCGGCAATCAGCCCCAGCATTTT. This gives the protein CASSLVRTGGRGGNQPQHF. Variable domain in full (rest from reference TRBV7-8 and TRBJ1-5): GAGVSQSPRYKVAKRGQDVALRCDPISGHVSLFWYQQALGQGPEFLTYFQNEAQLDKSGLPSDRFFAERPEGSVSTLKIQRTQQEDSAVYLCASSLVRTGGRGGNQPQHFGDGTRLSIL.

This clonotype was seen repeatedly, ten times or more. The rearrangement uses TRBV19 and TRBJ2-1; 8 bases are a match to TRBD2. From germline, CDR1 is LNHDA and CDR2 SQIVND (reference sequence). The CDR3 is 14 amino acids. J lost 8 bases, V lost 8 bases, and 11 bases had no gene match. This chain's CDR3 is CASGTGTRGDEQFF. As DNA, the CDR3 is TGTGCCAGTGGGACCGGGACTAGAGGGGATGAGCAGTTCTTC. Looking up the rest from reference TRBV19 and TRBJ2-1 gives the full variable domain: DGGITQSPKYLFRKEGQNVTLSCEQNLNHDAMYWYRQDPGQGLRLIYYSQIVNDFQKGDIAEGYSVSREKKESFPLTVTSAQKNPTAFYLCASGTGTRGDEQFFGPGTRLTVL.

A few counts support this clonotype. V and J are TRBV9 and TRBJ2-5, with unresolved D. This CDR3 comprises 14 residues. V was clipped by 3 bases and J by 5 bases, with 14 bases between them. The germline V gene encodes CDR1 SGDLS and CDR2 YYNGEE. The CDR3 DNA sequence: TGTGCCAGCAGCGCCTCCCATGGTGCGGAGACCCAGTACTTC. This encodes CASSASHGAETQYF.

This clonotype was recorded many times. V usage is TRBV7-9 and J usage is TRBJ2-3, with 16 bases identical to TRBD2. The CDR3 runs to 17 residues. Germline assignment: CDR1 SEHNR and CDR2 FQNEAQ (reference sequence). V shed 5 bases, J shed 2 bases, and the junction held 4 bases outside the gene matches. The CDR3 region is CASSPGLAGGPTDTQYF. CDR3 coding DNA: TGTGCCAGCAGCCCGGGACTAGCGGGAGGGCCCACAGATACGCAGTATTTT.

The chain is built from TRBV29-1 and TRBJ2-5; no firm D call. The CDR3 extends over 13 amino acids. CDR1 and CDR2 (germline): SQVTM, ANQGSEA. Deletions cut 7 bases from V and 1 base from J, with 13 bases between. CDR3 loop: CSASEAAQETQYF. DNA of the CDR3: TGCAGCGCCAGCGAGGCAGCCCAAGAGACCCAGTACTTC.

Ten or more counts support this clonotype. V usage is TRBV30 and J usage is TRBJ2-2; 12 nucleotides align to TRBD2. V trimming: 2 bases; J trimming: 1 base; junction bases outside the gene matches: 2. This CDR3 region has 16 residues. Germline CDR1 is GTSNPN and CDR2 is SVGIG (reference sequence). The CDR3 region has the DNA TGTGCCTGGAGTTCACTAGCGGGGGGGAACACCGGGGAGCTGTTTTTT. It codes for CAWSSLAGGNTGELFF.

Ten or more counts support this clonotype. The J gene is TRBJ2-5, the V gene TRBV7-2, with D perhaps matching TRBD1 or TRBD2 (5 bases each). The CDR3 totals 16 residues. V was trimmed by 4 bases and J by 5 bases, leaving 20 bases between them. Germline CDR1 SGHTA, CDR2 FQGNSA. The CDR3 loop is CASSSSRGVPGETQYF. The CDR3 region has the DNA TGTGCCAGCAGCTCCTCGAGGGGAGTTCCCGGGGAGACCCAGTACTTC.

This clonotype was seen at least ten times. The V gene is TRBV14, the J gene TRBJ2-7; the D is unclear. V lost 1 base and J 4 bases, leaving 5 bases between the germline ends. This CDR3 has 12 amino acids. The germline gives CDR1 SGHDN, CDR2 FVKESK. The CDR3: CASSQAAYEQYF. The DNA for the CDR3 is TGTGCCAGCAGCCAAGCCGCTTACGAGCAGTACTTC.